This paragraph reports one T cell receptor (beta chain). Its matching antigen is unknown. The sample originates from a study of shared clonotypes between healthy human individuals. The repertoire was sequenced with immunoSEQ multiplex PCR; TCRdb's copy has only in-frame clones and lacks some. The sample shows millions of clones, roughly 91% of them seen only once. Selected positively for CCR7 and CD45RO-negative, naive CD8 cells excluded terminally differentiated effector memory CD45RA+ cells. Findings and limits, study-wide: The researchers took only blood, and tissue repertoires probably look different. Relative to clonotypes present in all four donors, those not shared had lower generation probabilities. Among four donors, roughly 5% of naive CD4 clonotypes were found in common.

This TCR derives from a man younger than 35 in good health. Some clones in this sample may be carry-over from other donors' samples. The sequenced material came from naive CD8+ T cells from PBMCs.

CDR3 in amino acids: CASTQDRGHQGEQYF. The CDR3 DNA sequence: TGTGCCAGCACACAGGACAGGGGACACCAGGGCGAGCAGTACTTC. The rearrangement links TRBV6-6 to TRBJ2-7; 9 nucleotides align to TRBD1. The CDR3 length is 15 residues. V trimming: 7 bases; J trimming: 6 bases; junction bases outside the gene matches: 13. Germline CDR1 and CDR2: MNHNY and SVGAGI (reference sequence).